The entry below describes one TCR beta chain. Antigen specificity is unknown. The sample belongs to a study of shared clonotypes between healthy human individuals. Findings of the study overall: Researchers found naive subsets generally carried larger estimated richness than memory subsets. Generation of non-shared clonotypes was less probable than generation of clonotypes shared by all four donors.

Both subsets, CD45RA+ naive and CD45RA-negative memory, were split from the CD4+ cells. In the study's own analysis: Because ImmunoSEQ provided only junction sequences with no quality scores, the filtering differed. Data came from immunoSEQ multiplex PCR; TCRdb stores just in-frame clones and leaves some out. V and J calls plus clone size are reproduced from that table; the DNA served to infer D and trimming. This sample has approximately 340,000 clones, with around 72% found just once. The sequencing sample was made of memory CD4+ T cells sorted from blood. The subset was: CD45RA-negative fraction. The receptor was isolated from a man younger than 40 in good health.

CDR3: CASSPGLAGGMRETQYF. CDR3 in DNA: TGCGCCAGCAGCCCTGGACTAGCGGGAGGGATGAGGGAGACCCAGTACTTC. The chain combines TRBV5-1 with TRBJ2-5; 15 nucleotides match TRBD2. The germline V gene encodes CDR1 SGHRS and CDR2 YFSETQ. CDR3 length equals 17 residues. Trimming at V came to 4 bases and at J to 5 bases, leaving 9 bases not matched to a gene.